The clone carrying this T cell receptor beta chain has a single count. Its matching antigen is unknown. The data were taken from a study of cytomegalovirus exposure and HLA in healthy donors. The PCR had 60 Vbeta and 13 Jbeta primers. Here immunoSEQ multiplex PCR was the method, and the copy in TCRdb shows in-frame clones only, minus some. The sample yields about 160,000 clones, around 83% seen once. Study-wide results and limits: A later analysis reportedly found that, within productive TCRs, an Asian-associated ancestry cluster had fewer N-insertions than the mean observed across the approximately 700 donors. Later analysis identified a missense DCLRE1C variant that was linked to TCR beta V- and J-gene trimming. Per published reports, the classifier diagnosed cytomegalovirus status with high specificity and sensitivity. Highly shared variants forming one cluster were likely a sequencing artifact.

The sample taken for sequencing was PBMCs. This clonotype was sampled from a girl aged 2-10 years in good health and CMV-seropositive.

CDR3 bases: TGTGCCAGCAGTGGAAGGAGGAGGACTAATGAAAAACTGTTTTTT. Translated, it gives CASSGRRRTNEKLFF. J is TRBJ1-4 and V is TRBV6-1; no firm D call. V was shortened by 4 bases and J by 2 bases, with 11 bases between the two germline ends. The CDR3 loop spans 15 amino acids. The germline CDR1 and CDR2 sequences are MNHNS and SASEGT.